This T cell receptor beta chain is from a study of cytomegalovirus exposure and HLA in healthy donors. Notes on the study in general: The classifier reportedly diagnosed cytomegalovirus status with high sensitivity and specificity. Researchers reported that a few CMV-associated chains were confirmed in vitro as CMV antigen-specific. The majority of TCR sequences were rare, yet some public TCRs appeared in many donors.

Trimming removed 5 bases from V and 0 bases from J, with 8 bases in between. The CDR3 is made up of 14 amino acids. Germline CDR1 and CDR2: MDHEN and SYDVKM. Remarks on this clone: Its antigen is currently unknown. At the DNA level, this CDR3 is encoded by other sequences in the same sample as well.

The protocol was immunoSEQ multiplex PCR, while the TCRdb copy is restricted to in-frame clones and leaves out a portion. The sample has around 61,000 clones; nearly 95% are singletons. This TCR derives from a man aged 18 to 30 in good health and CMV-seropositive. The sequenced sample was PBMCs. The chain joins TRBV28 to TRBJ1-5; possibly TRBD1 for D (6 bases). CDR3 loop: CASSRTDSNQPQHF. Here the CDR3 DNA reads TGTGCCAGCAGTCGGACAGATAGCAATCAGCCCCAGCATTTT.